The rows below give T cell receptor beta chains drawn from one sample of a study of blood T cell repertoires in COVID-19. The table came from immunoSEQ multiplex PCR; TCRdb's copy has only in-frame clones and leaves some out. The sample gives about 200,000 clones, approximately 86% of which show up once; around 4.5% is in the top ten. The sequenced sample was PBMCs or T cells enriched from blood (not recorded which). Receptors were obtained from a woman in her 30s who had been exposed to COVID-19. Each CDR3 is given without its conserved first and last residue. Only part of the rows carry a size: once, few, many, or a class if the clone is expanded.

CDR3 protein: ASRWATEGNTEAF; clone size: -; J gene: TRBJ1-1; V gene: TRBV2
CDR3 protein: ASSLEGEDGYT; clone size: -; J gene: TRBJ1-2; V gene: TRBV5-1
CDR3 protein: ASSPGPWTGALAGANVLT; clone size: once; J gene: TRBJ2-6; V gene: TRBV3-1/TRBV3-2
CDR3 protein: ASSVGQSYEQY; clone size: few; J gene: TRBJ2-7; V gene: TRBV9
CDR3 protein: ASSLTVNYGYT; clone size: -; J gene: TRBJ1-2; V gene: TRBV19
CDR3 protein: ASSWRQSNQPQH; clone size: -; J gene: TRBJ1-5; V gene: TRBV5-6
CDR3 protein: ASGYRGTEAF; clone size: -; J gene: TRBJ1-1; V gene: TRBV27
CDR3 protein: ASSLRWDYEQF; clone size: -; J gene: TRBJ2-1; V gene: TRBV6-5
CDR3 protein: ASSLRRGKLF; clone size: -; J gene: TRBJ1-4; V gene: TRBV12-3/TRBV12-4
CDR3 protein: ASSLMNYGYT; clone size: -; J gene: TRBJ1-2; V gene: TRBV12-3/TRBV12-4
CDR3 protein: ASSLTGQGDTEAF; clone size: -; J gene: TRBJ1-1; V gene: TRBV5-1
CDR3 protein: ASSYSGGGGYT; clone size: -; J gene: TRBJ1-2; V gene: TRBV6-5
CDR3 protein: ASSQNNKVRGRYNEQF; clone size: -; J gene: TRBJ2-1; V gene: TRBV3-1/TRBV3-2
CDR3 protein: ASSSYPLAGGYREQY; clone size: -; J gene: TRBJ2-7; V gene: TRBV27
CDR3 protein: ASSLVGGSYNEQF; clone size: -; J gene: TRBJ2-1; V gene: TRBV11-2
CDR3 protein: ASSFRGTAGYT; clone size: -; J gene: TRBJ1-2; V gene: TRBV27
CDR3 protein: ASSSTSGGKSYEQY; clone size: -; J gene: TRBJ2-7; V gene: TRBV7-6
CDR3 protein: ASSLGGLAGTGELF; clone size: -; J gene: TRBJ2-2; V gene: TRBV5-1
CDR3 protein: ASRPTKDRDIYEQY; clone size: once; J gene: TRBJ2-7; V gene: TRBV12-2
CDR3 protein: ASSQGTVRNTEAF; clone size: few; J gene: TRBJ1-1; V gene: TRBV4-2
CDR3 protein: ARGLGDRYNEQF; clone size: -; J gene: TRBJ2-1; V gene: TRBV2
CDR3 protein: ASSPRPTSGVPGGRTQY; clone size: -; J gene: TRBJ2-5; V gene: TRBV3-1/TRBV3-2
CDR3 protein: ASSQESHKSYGYT; clone size: -; J gene: TRBJ1-2; V gene: TRBV4-1
CDR3 protein: ASSPYVSGNQPQH; clone size: -; J gene: TRBJ1-5; V gene: TRBV7-2
CDR3 protein: ASSLLGAGGNQPQH; clone size: -; J gene: TRBJ1-5; V gene: TRBV5-1
CDR3 protein: ASRHDRADGNTIY; clone size: -; J gene: TRBJ1-3; V gene: TRBV12-2
CDR3 protein: ASSQVKGRGTDTQY; clone size: -; J gene: TRBJ2-3; V gene: TRBV3-1/TRBV3-2
CDR3 protein: ASSLTSSYEQY; clone size: -; J gene: TRBJ2-7; V gene: TRBV12-3/TRBV12-4
CDR3 protein: ASRLLLGQDTGELF; clone size: -; J gene: TRBJ2-2; V gene: TRBV5-4
CDR3 protein: ASSNGGAPDTQY; clone size: once; J gene: TRBJ2-3; V gene: TRBV9
CDR3 protein: ASRGGPQGANYGYT; clone size: -; J gene: TRBJ1-2; V gene: TRBV3-1/TRBV3-2
CDR3 protein: ASSEQTGGPEAF; clone size: -; J gene: TRBJ1-1; V gene: TRBV2
CDR3 protein: ASRYGTANSPLH; clone size: -; J gene: TRBJ1-6; V gene: TRBV28
CDR3 protein: ASTQLGGGLTDTQY; clone size: -; J gene: TRBJ2-3; V gene: TRBV5-1
CDR3 protein: ASSLDLGGSSYNEQF; clone size: -; J gene: TRBJ2-1; V gene: TRBV5-1
CDR3 protein: ASSAVVGPDREDGYT; clone size: -; J gene: TRBJ1-2; V gene: TRBV9
CDR3 protein: ASSVGGQETQY; clone size: -; J gene: TRBJ2-5; V gene: TRBV28
CDR3 protein: ASSRRQGASTDTQY; clone size: -; J gene: TRBJ2-3; V gene: TRBV27
CDR3 protein: SASRTNEQF; clone size: -; J gene: TRBJ2-1; V gene: TRBV20-1
CDR3 protein: ASSLVIRAEAF; clone size: once; J gene: TRBJ1-1; V gene: TRBV7-9
CDR3 protein: ASSLGGGNSPLH; clone size: -; J gene: TRBJ1-6; V gene: TRBV3-1/TRBV3-2
CDR3 protein: ASSFGGTGTGELF; clone size: few; J gene: TRBJ2-2; V gene: TRBV5-1
CDR3 protein: ASSLTGGRGNQPQH; clone size: -; J gene: TRBJ1-5; V gene: TRBV6-5
CDR3 protein: ASSPSGQGNQPQH; clone size: -; J gene: TRBJ1-5; V gene: TRBV23-1
CDR3 protein: ASSLGTGFSPLH; clone size: -; J gene: TRBJ1-6; V gene: TRBV11-2
CDR3 protein: ASNDRGRWQPQH; clone size: -; J gene: TRBJ1-5; V gene: TRBV19
CDR3 protein: ASRGTGGNSPLH; clone size: -; J gene: TRBJ1-6; V gene: TRBV7-8
CDR3 protein: ASAEDRGTDTQY; clone size: few; J gene: TRBJ2-3; V gene: TRBV19
CDR3 protein: ASSLGTGASRELF; clone size: -; J gene: TRBJ2-2; V gene: TRBV11-2
CDR3 protein: ATSDPRGGLDEQY; clone size: -; J gene: TRBJ2-7; V gene: TRBV24-1
CDR3 protein: ASSLDREATEAF; clone size: -; J gene: TRBJ1-1; V gene: TRBV11-3
CDR3 protein: AISDRTSGGLEQF; clone size: -; J gene: TRBJ2-1; V gene: TRBV10-3
CDR3 protein: ASSQGGRAYTEAF; clone size: -; J gene: TRBJ1-1; V gene: TRBV14
CDR3 protein: ASSGRRQAYSNQPQH; clone size: few; J gene: TRBJ1-5; V gene: TRBV2
CDR3 protein: ASSRDTGELF; clone size: -; J gene: TRBJ2-2; V gene: TRBV12-3/TRBV12-4